A selection of T cell receptor beta chains follows, all from one sample in a study of cytomegalovirus exposure and HLA in healthy donors. Libraries were prepared by immunoSEQ multiplex PCR; TCRdb keeps only in-frame clonotypes and omits some of them. The repertoire includes more than 95,000 clones, roughly 72% of them detected once, and approximately 5% sits in the top ten. Material for sequencing was PBMCs. These receptors were collected from a woman aged 18-35 years in good health and CMV-seropositive. Both conserved end residues are part of each CDR3. A D gene is named only where the DNA matches it firmly. Where a row states a size, it is once, few, many or the class of an expanded clone; other rows omit it.

- TRBJ2-7 few TRBV27 TGTGCCAGCAGTTTGGGTTTTTGGGGGGAATACGAGCAGTACTTC CASSLGFWGEYEQYF
TRBD1 TRBJ1-5 - TRBV7-8 TGTGCCAGCAGCTTGGACAGGGGGGTGAAAAATCAGCCCCAGCATTTT CASSLDRGVKNQPQHF
- TRBJ2-5 - TRBV19 TGTGCCAGTAGCAGCGACAGGTCTTTCCAAGAGACCCAGTACTTC CASSSDRSFQETQYF
TRBD1 TRBJ2-7 - TRBV30 TGTGCCTGGAGTAATCGGGGACAGGGTATCTACGAGCAGTACTTC CAWSNRGQGIYEQYF
- TRBJ2-5 - TRBV30 TGTGCCTGGAGCGGGGAGACCCAGTACTTC CAWSGETQYF
TRBD2 TRBJ2-1 - TRBV18 TGTGCCAGCTCACCGGGACTAGCGGGAGTGGGAGGAAACAATGAGCAGTTCTTC CASSPGLAGVGGNNEQFF
- TRBJ2-3 few TRBV9 TGTGCCAGCAGCGTAGTACCCCCCCTGCAGGAAATCGCAGATACGCAGTATTTT CASSVVPPLQEIADTQYF
TRBD2 TRBJ2-6 - TRBV5-1 TGCGCCAGCAGCTATAGACTAGCGGATTTAGGTTGGGGGGCCAACGTCCTGACTTTC CASSYRLADLGWGANVLTF
TRBD1 TRBJ2-6 - TRBV18 TGTGCCAGCTCACCCGTGACAGGGGGCTCTGGGGCCAACGTCCTGACTTTC CASSPVTGGSGANVLTF
TRBD1 TRBJ2-1 - TRBV7-9 TGTGCCAGCAGCTTAGTTTTGGGACAGGGCCTCTCAAATGAGCAGTTCTTC CASSLVLGQGLSNEQFF
- TRBJ2-5 - TRBV18 TGTGCCAGCTCACCGATTGAGGGACTGACGGGGGAGACCCAGTACTTC CASSPIEGLTGETQYF
- TRBJ1-6 - TRBV30 TGTGCCTGGATGCGGGATAATTCACCCCTCCACTTT CAWMRDNSPLHF
- TRBJ2-1 few TRBV5-1 TGCGCCAGCAGCATTCAGGGGTCGGATCCGCCTGAGCAGTTCTTC CASSIQGSDPPEQFF
- TRBJ1-1 - TRBV6-5 TGTGCCAGCAGTTACTCTCCCTTAGGGAGGAACACTGAAGCTTTCTTT CASSYSPLGRNTEAFF
- TRBJ2-7 - TRBV30 TGTGCCTGGAGTCCCTTGGGGGGACAGAAGTACTTC CAWSPLGGQKYF
TRBD2 TRBJ2-1 - TRBV4-2 TGTGCCAGCAGCCCAGCGGGAGGTAATTCTAATGAGCAGTTCTTC CASSPAGGNSNEQFF
- TRBJ1-1 - TRBV28 TGTGCCAGCAGTTGGCTCCAGACACAAGCTTTCTTT CASSWLQTQAFF
TRBD1 TRBJ2-5 - TRBV28 TGTGCCAGCAGCCCACAGGGGGAAGAGACCCAGTACTTC CASSPQGEETQYF
- TRBJ2-3 - TRBV2 TGTGCCAGCAGACAGGAGGGCCAGTCGCAGTATTTT CASRQEGQSQYF
- TRBJ1-6 - TRBV14 TGTGCCAGCAGCCATCGAGCTAATTCACCCCTCCACTTT CASSHRANSPLHF
- TRBJ2-1 - TRBV29-1 TGCAGCGTCTCTCTCCCCAAGACGAGACTAGTTCATGAGCAGTTCTTC CSVSLPKTRLVHEQFF
TRBD1 TRBJ1-4 - TRBV19 TGTGCCAGTAGTATCGACAGGGGATTTGAAAAACTGTTTTTT CASSIDRGFEKLFF
- TRBJ1-3 - TRBV10-3 TGTGCCATCAAAGGGGTCTCAGCTGGAAACACCATATATTTT CAIKGVSAGNTIYF
TRBD1 TRBJ2-7 - TRBV5-6 TGTGCCAGCAGCTCACCGGGACAGGCCTACGAGCAGTACTTC CASSSPGQAYEQYF
TRBD2 TRBJ2-1 - TRBV7-3 TGTGCCAGCAGCCCGGGGGGGGTAGCTAGTAGGCATAGAGAGCAGTTCTTC CASSPGGVASRHREQFF
TRBD1 TRBJ1-2 - TRBV2 TGTGCCAGCAGTGGGGAACAGGGGATGCATGGCTACACCTTC CASSGEQGMHGYTF
- TRBJ2-3 - TRBV15 TGTGCCACCAGCAGTGACAGGTGGACAGATACGCAGTATTTT CATSSDRWTDTQYF
- TRBJ2-7 few TRBV7-9 TGTGCCAGCAGCTTAGACTTTGCGGAATTCTACGAGCAGTACTTC CASSLDFAEFYEQYF
- TRBJ2-1 - TRBV5-4 TGTGCCAGCGTTACCGACGGGGGACGGTCCTACAATGAGCAGTTCTTC CASVTDGGRSYNEQFF
TRBD2 TRBJ2-2 - TRBV4-2 TGTGCCAGCAGCCCGGGACTAGCGGGTTTCACCGGGGAGCTGTTTTTT CASSPGLAGFTGELFF
- TRBJ2-3 - TRBV9 TGTGCCAGCAGCGTAGGCGGTGGTTACACAGATACGCAGTATTTT CASSVGGGYTDTQYF
TRBD2 TRBJ2-1 - TRBV29-1 TGCAGCGTTGAAGAGACGGACATCTTGCTGTGGCGGGAGGGCGTTTACAATGAGCAGTTCTTC CSVEETDILLWREGVYNEQFF
TRBD2 TRBJ2-7 - TRBV7-8 TGTGCCAGCAGCTTAGAAGGAGCGGGGGCTCGTAACGAGCAGTACTTC CASSLEGAGARNEQYF
TRBD1 TRBJ1-2 - TRBV5-1 TGCGCCAGCAGCCCCGGACAGGGATATAACTATGGCTACACCTTC CASSPGQGYNYGYTF
- TRBJ2-7 medium-sized TRBV25-1 TGTGCCAGCAGTGACACCGGGGGATACTACGAGCAGTACTTC CASSDTGGYYEQYF